Included here is one T cell receptor (beta chain) sequence, with context. The sample comes from a study of blood T cell repertoires in COVID-19. Study-level information: Sites across the United States, Italy and Spain contributed samples from acute and convalescent COVID-19.

Measured with immunoSEQ multiplex PCR; TCRdb has only the in-frame clones, and not every one. The sample records over 200,000 clones, about 89% being singletons. Specimen: peripheral blood. This clonotype was obtained from a woman in her forties with acute or convalescent COVID-19.

The CDR3: CASSPSLYSNQPQHF. The CDR3, as DNA: TGTGCCAGCAGTCCGTCCCTCTATAGCAATCAGCCCCAGCATTTT. V and J are TRBV7-9 and TRBJ1-5; D is uncertain. Germline V CDR1 and CDR2: SEHNR, FQNEAQ (reference sequence). CDR3 length: 15 amino acids. The V gene lost 6 bases and the J gene lost 0 bases, with 12 bases spanning the gap. The variable domain in full, with the rest retrieved from reference TRBV7-9 and TRBJ1-5, is DTGVSQNPRHKITKRGQNVTFRCDPISEHNRLYWYRQTLGQGPEFLTYFQNEAQLEKSRLLSDRFSAERPKGSFSTLEIQRTEQGDSAMYLCASSPSLYSNQPQHFGDGTRLSIL.